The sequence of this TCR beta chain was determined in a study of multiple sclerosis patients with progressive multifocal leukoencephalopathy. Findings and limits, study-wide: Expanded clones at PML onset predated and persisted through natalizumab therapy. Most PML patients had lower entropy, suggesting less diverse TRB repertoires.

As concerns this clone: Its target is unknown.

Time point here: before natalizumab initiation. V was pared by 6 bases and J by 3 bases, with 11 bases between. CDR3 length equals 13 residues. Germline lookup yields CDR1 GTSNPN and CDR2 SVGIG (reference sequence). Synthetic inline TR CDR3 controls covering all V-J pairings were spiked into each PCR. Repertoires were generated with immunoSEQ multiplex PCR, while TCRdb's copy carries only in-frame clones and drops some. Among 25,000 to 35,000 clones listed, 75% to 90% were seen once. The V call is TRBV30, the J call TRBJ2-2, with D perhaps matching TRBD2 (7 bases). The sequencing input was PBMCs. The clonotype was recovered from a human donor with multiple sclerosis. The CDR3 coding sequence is TGTGCCTGTGCCGGGGGGCACACCGGGGAGCTGTTTTTT. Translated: CACAGGHTGELFF.